A single sample gave rise to the 21 T cell receptor beta chains below, sequenced in a study of blood T cell repertoires in COVID-19. Sequenced by immunoSEQ multiplex PCR; TCRdb stores in-frame clones only, minus some. Among approximately 440,000 clones listed, less than 95% were seen once. Sample: PBMCs or T cells enriched from blood (not recorded which). The receptors shown here come from a man between 18 and 29 years old who had recovered from COVID-19.

The V call is TRBV15, the J call TRBJ1-1; 7 bases match TRBD1. Germline CDR1 is LNHNV and CDR2 is YYDKDF (reference sequence). This CDR3 has 17 residues. V trimming: 3 bases; J trimming: 5 bases; junction bases outside the gene matches: 15. The CDR3 is CATSSVSQGLGRTEAFF. The CDR3 DNA reads TGTGCCACCAGCAGCGTATCACAGGGGCTGGGGAGGACTGAAGCTTTCTTT.

The count of this clone is one. V gene TRBV28 combines with J gene TRBJ1-1; 8 positions agree with TRBD1. With V trimmed by 7 bases and J by 4 bases, 11 bases remained unmatched. This CDR3 comprises 15 residues. CDR1 is MDHEN and CDR2 is SYDVKM in the germline V gene. DNA for the CDR3: TGTGCCAGCATGAACGGACAGGGAAAAGGCACTGAAGCTTTCTTT. Protein product: CASMNGQGKGTEAFF.

The rearrangement links TRBV18 to TRBJ2-2, with TRBD2 identical over 11 bases. The CDR3 runs 19 residues. CDR1 is KGHSH and CDR2 is LQKENI in the germline V gene. The ends lost 2 bases at V and 4 bases at J; junction bases unmatched: 12. The CDR3 loop reads CASSPTSGRPGRGTGELFF. In DNA, the CDR3 is TGTGCCAGCTCACCAACTAGCGGGAGACCTGGGAGGGGCACCGGGGAGCTGTTTTTT. Drawing the rest from reference TRBV18 and TRBJ2-2, the complete variable domain is NAGVMQNPRHLVRRRGQEARLRCSPMKGHSHVYWYRQLPEEGLKFMVYLQKENIIDESGMPKERFSAEFPKEGPSILRIQQVVRGDSAAYFCASSPTSGRPGRGTGELFFGEGSRLTVL.

This sequence joins TRBV2 and TRBJ2-1; TRBD2 might be the D (6 bases). Germline V CDR1 and CDR2: SNHLY, FYNNEI. This CDR3 has 15 residues. The germline V and J ends were trimmed by 5 bases and 5 bases, with 16 bases remaining between them. The CDR3 DNA is TGTGCCAGCAGTCGAGCGGGTCTTTGGGACAATGAGCAGTTCTTC. Its translation is CASSRAGLWDNEQFF.

The chain combines TRBV19 with TRBJ2-3, with D possibly being TRBD2 (6 bases). The CDR3 is 12 residues long. With 4 bases removed from V and 6 bases from J, the gap between germline ends came to 8 bases. CDR1 is LNHDA and CDR2 is SQIVND in the germline V gene (reference sequence). This CDR3 is CASSTEGDTQYF. Here the CDR3 DNA reads TGTGCCAGTAGTACGGAGGGCGATACGCAGTATTTT.

This chain links TRBV3-1 (or the pseudogene TRBV3-2) with TRBJ1-2; a weak D match, TRBD1 (5 bases). CDR1 is LGHDT and CDR2 is YNNKEL in the germline V gene (reference sequence). V was shortened by 0 bases and J by 11 bases, with 13 bases between the two germline ends. This CDR3 has 13 residues. Here the CDR3 DNA reads TGTGCCAGCAGCCAAGAACAGGCCCTCGGATACACCTTC. Amino acid sequence: CASSQEQALGYTF.

This rearrangement joins TRBV14 to TRBJ2-2, with D maybe TRBD2 (6 bases). CDR1 SGHDN and CDR2 FVKESK come from the germline V gene. V was trimmed by 4 bases and J by 5 bases, leaving 14 bases between them. CDR3 size: 15 residues. This chain's CDR3 is CASSREGLATGELFF. CDR3 nucleotide sequence: TGTGCCAGCAGCCGAGAGGGACTGGCTACCGGGGAGCTGTTTTTT.

The chain combines TRBV28 with TRBJ1-1; no definite D call. From germline, CDR1 is MDHEN and CDR2 SYDVKM. This CDR3 is 11 amino acids long. The ends were cut back, 6 bases at V and 7 bases at J, with 9 bases in the middle. CDR3 DNA sequence: TGTGCCAGCAGCTTTAGTCGTGAAGCTTTCTTT. Encoded protein: CASSFSREAFF.

J is TRBJ2-7 and V is TRBV3-1 (or the pseudogene TRBV3-2); 7 positions agree with TRBD1. Germline V lookup: CDR1 LGHDT, CDR2 YNNKEL (reference sequence). The CDR3 is 18 residues long. Trimming removed 4 bases from V and 2 bases from J; junction bases left unmatched: 17. The CDR3 DNA is TGTGCCAGCAGCCCTACCAGGACAGGAGCCTTGATCACCTACGAGCAGTACTTC. This translates into CASSPTRTGALITYEQYF.

The V gene is TRBV5-8, the J gene TRBJ1-3; unclear D gene. Trimming removed 4 bases from V and 1 base from J, with 15 bases in between. The V gene's germline CDR1 is SGHTS and CDR2 YDEGEE. The CDR3 extends over 16 amino acids. The CDR3 nucleotides read TGTGCCAGCAGCCGTAGTGGTCGGCGGTCTGGAAACACCATATATTTT. Protein: CASSRSGRRSGNTIYF.

This chain joins TRBV6-5 and TRBJ1-3; the D is unclear. CDR1 and CDR2 from the germline V gene are MNHEY and SVGAGI. The CDR3 contains 13 residues. Trimming removed 6 bases from V and 0 bases from J, with 6 bases in between. In DNA form, the CDR3 reads TGTGCCAGCAGGGAGAGCTCTGGAAACACCATATATTTT. Translating gives CASRESSGNTIYF.

The chain combines TRBV7-2 with TRBJ2-5; 8 positions match TRBD2. V gave up 0 bases and J gave up 5 bases; unmatched junction bases: 5. Per germline, CDR1 SGHTA and CDR2 FQGNSA. CDR3 length: 15 amino acids. CDR3 nucleotides: TGTGCCAGCAGCTTAGCTGCGGGGGGCATGGAGACCCAGTACTTC. It codes for CASSLAAGGMETQYF.

J is TRBJ2-7 and V is TRBV19; 13 bases align to TRBD2. Germline lookup yields CDR1 LNHDA and CDR2 SQIVND (reference sequence). After removal of 5 bases from V and 5 bases from J, the junction contained 6 bases not matched to a gene. CDR3 size: 15 residues. In nucleotides, the CDR3 is TGTGCCAGTAGTGCACAGGGACTAGCGGGAAACGAGCAGTACTTC. Translation gives CASSAQGLAGNEQYF.

V is TRBV19 and J is TRBJ1-1; TRBD1 matches at 12 bases. CDR1 is LNHDA and CDR2 is SQIVND in the germline V gene (reference sequence). The CDR3 length is 15 residues. The V gene end was trimmed by 5 bases and the J gene end by 3 bases; junction bases not matched to a gene: 4. The CDR3 nucleotides read TGTGCCAGTAGTGTCGGGACAGGGGGCTACACTGAAGCTTTCTTT. Translating it yields CASSVGTGGYTEAFF.

The chain recombines TRBV7-9 with TRBJ1-2, with 10 bases lining up with TRBD1. Germline assignment: CDR1 SEHNR and CDR2 FQNEAQ (reference sequence). This CDR3 is built from 14 residues. V lost 5 bases, J lost 8 bases, and 8 bases stayed unmatched. The CDR3 loop reads CASSPGQGIRGYTF. The CDR3 nucleotides are TGTGCCAGCAGCCCGGGACAGGGGATAAGGGGCTACACCTTC.

The rearrangement joins TRBV9 to TRBJ1-6; 7 positions agree with TRBD1. There are 16 residues in the CDR3. The germline gives CDR1 SGDLS, CDR2 YYNGEE. The ends lost 4 bases at V and 0 bases at J; junction bases unmatched: 4. The CDR3 sequence is CASSPTGSSYNSPLHF. In nucleotides, the CDR3 is TGTGCCAGCAGCCCGACAGGGTCCTCCTATAATTCACCCCTCCACTTT. Drawing the rest from reference TRBV9 and TRBJ1-6, the complete variable domain is DSGVTQTPKHLITATGQRVTLRCSPRSGDLSVYWYQQSLDQGLQFLIQYYNGEERAKGNILERFSAQQFPDLHSELNLSSLELGDSALYFCASSPTGSSYNSPLHFGNGTRLTVT.

V is TRBV2 and J is TRBJ2-1; 10 positions match TRBD2. V trimming: 5 bases; J trimming: 0 bases; junction bases outside the gene matches: 10. The CDR3 sequence is 18 residues long. Germline V gene sequence: CDR1 SNHLY, CDR2 FYNNEI. CDR3 residues: CASSHDPSGRASYNEQFF. DNA of the CDR3: TGTGCCAGCAGTCATGACCCCAGCGGGAGGGCCTCCTACAATGAGCAGTTCTTC.

V is TRBV5-5 and J is TRBJ2-3; possible D gene TRBD2, 6 bases. This CDR3 is 15 amino acids long. Germline-derived CDR1 and CDR2 are SGHKS and YYEKEE (reference sequence). Between the trimmed V and J ends, which lost 4 bases and 2 bases, there was a span of 14 bases. The CDR3, as DNA: TGTGCCAGCAGCCTCACGGGACTCAACACAGATACGCAGTATTTT. Its protein product is CASSLTGLNTDTQYF.

This clone was detected only a few times. V is TRBV7-9 and J is TRBJ2-2; D is perhaps TRBD2 (5 bases). The V end lost 2 bases, the J end lost 6 bases, and 19 bases lay between the germline ends. Germline CDR1 SEHNR, CDR2 FQNEAQ (reference sequence). This CDR3 contains 17 residues. In DNA form, the CDR3 reads TGTGCCAGCAGCTTACCTGACGGGCTTCGGGGTGCCGGGGAGCTGTTTTTT. Encoded protein: CASSLPDGLRGAGELFF.

The chain combines TRBV14 with TRBJ2-2; 11 positions agree with TRBD2. The germline V gene has CDR1 SGHDN and CDR2 FVKESK. The CDR3 covers 16 residues. Trimming took 4 bases from V and 7 from J; bases not matched to a gene: 8. The CDR3 loop is CASSLLAGGGSGELFF. CDR3 bases: TGTGCCAGCAGCCTTCTAGCGGGAGGAGGCAGCGGGGAGCTGTTTTTT.

Of note for this clone: Other DNA sequences within the sample encode an identical CDR3. The chain combines TRBV12-3 or TRBV12-4 with TRBJ1-1; tentatively, D is TRBD1 (5 bases). V was shortened by 1 base and J by 4 bases, with 7 bases between the two germline ends. The CDR3 spans 13 residues. The CDR3 sequence is CASSLGGVTEAFF. The CDR3 nucleotides are TGTGCCAGCAGTTTAGGGGGGGTCACTGAAGCTTTCTTT.